These T cell receptor beta chains were read from a single sample in a study of early T cells in non-severe SARS-CoV-2 infection. TCRdb recomputed calls from the 5' RACE reads with MiXCR, one row per CDR3 protein. The data show approximately 30,000 distinct CDR3 sequences, approximately 7% seen once. The sequenced material came from whole blood. The receptors shown here come from an adult who was a healthcare worker with PCR-confirmed SARS-CoV-2 infection or an uninfected control (not recorded which). The CDR3 runs from the conserved cysteine through the conserved F or W. A D gene is named only where the DNA matches it firmly. Where a row states a size, it is once, few, many or the class of an expanded clone; other rows omit it.

D gene: NA
J gene: TRBJ2-7
V gene: TRBV2
clone size: many
CDR3 protein: CASSEQSYEQYF
CDR3 DNA: TGTGCCAGCAGTGAACAGTCCTACGAGCAGTACTTC

D gene: TRBD1
J gene: TRBJ2-7
V gene: TRBV5-4
clone size: medium-sized
CDR3 protein: CASSPGQGNAYEQYF
CDR3 DNA: TGTGCCAGCAGCCCGGGACAGGGGAATGCGTACGAGCAGTACTTC

D gene: NA
J gene: TRBJ2-3
V gene: TRBV11-2
clone size: medium-sized
CDR3 protein: CASSLGARTDTQYF
CDR3 DNA: TGTGCCAGCAGCTTAGGGGCCCGCACAGATACGCAGTATTTT

D gene: TRBD2
J gene: TRBJ2-4
V gene: TRBV6-1
clone size: NA
CDR3 protein: CASSERELAEAKNIQYF
CDR3 DNA: TGTGCCAGCAGTGAAAGGGAACTAGCGGAGGCCAAAAACATTCAGTACTTC

D gene: NA
J gene: TRBJ2-7
V gene: TRBV12-3/TRBV12-4
clone size: many
CDR3 protein: CASSHAGGPYEQYF
CDR3 DNA: TGTGCCAGCAGTCATGCAGGAGGGCCCTACGAGCAGTACTTC

D gene: NA
J gene: TRBJ1-6
V gene: TRBV28
clone size: many
CDR3 protein: CATGGENNSPLHF
CDR3 DNA: TGTGCCACCGGGGGAGAAAATAATTCACCCCTCCACTTT

D gene: NA
J gene: TRBJ2-5
V gene: TRBV29-1
clone size: many
CDR3 protein: CSALEQWQETQYF
CDR3 DNA: TGCAGCGCGCTAGAACAGTGGCAAGAGACCCAGTACTTC

D gene: TRBD2
J gene: TRBJ2-7
V gene: TRBV7-9
clone size: NA
CDR3 protein: CASSLGPYAGGNEQYF
CDR3 DNA: TGTGCCAGCAGCTTAGGTCCCTACGCGGGAGGTAACGAGCAGTACTTC

D gene: NA
J gene: TRBJ2-3
V gene: TRBV12-3/TRBV12-4
clone size: few
CDR3 protein: CASSFRARGTDTQYF
CDR3 DNA: TGTGCCAGCAGTTTCAGGGCCCGTGGGACAGATACGCAGTATTTT

D gene: TRBD1
J gene: TRBJ1-1
V gene: TRBV2
clone size: few
CDR3 protein: CASSRQGAAEAFF
CDR3 DNA: TGTGCCAGCAGTCGACAGGGGGCCGCTGAAGCTTTCTTT

D gene: NA
J gene: TRBJ2-7
V gene: TRBV6-6
clone size: NA
CDR3 protein: CASSQKYLKEGGAPIYF
CDR3 DNA: TGTGCCAGCAGTCAAAAATACTTAAAGGAAGGGGGGGCGCCTATCTACTTC

D gene: TRBD1
J gene: TRBJ1-6
V gene: TRBV2
clone size: few
CDR3 protein: CASSRTGSDTLHF
CDR3 DNA: TGTGCCAGCAGCCGGACAGGGTCTGATACGCTCCACTTT

D gene: TRBD2
J gene: TRBJ2-1
V gene: TRBV10-3
clone size: many
CDR3 protein: CAISGRGTSDNEQFF
CDR3 DNA: TGTGCCATCAGCGGGAGGGGGACTAGCGACAATGAGCAGTTCTTC

D gene: NA
J gene: TRBJ2-7
V gene: TRBV29-1
clone size: many
CDR3 protein: CSARTDLYEQYF
CDR3 DNA: TGCAGCGCCCGGACAGACCTCTACGAGCAGTACTTC

D gene: NA
J gene: TRBJ1-1
V gene: TRBV6-5
clone size: few
CDR3 protein: CASSLMGTATEAFF
CDR3 DNA: TGTGCCAGCAGTCTAATGGGTACAGCTACCGAAGCTTTCTTT

D gene: NA
J gene: TRBJ2-6
V gene: TRBV18
clone size: many
CDR3 protein: CASSDDTSGANVLTF
CDR3 DNA: TGTGCCAGCTCCGATGACACCTCTGGGGCCAACGTCCTGACTTTC

D gene: NA
J gene: TRBJ1-4
V gene: TRBV7-2
clone size: many
CDR3 protein: CASSGQFATNEKLFF
CDR3 DNA: TGTGCCAGCAGTGGACAGTTTGCAACTAATGAAAAACTGTTTTTT

D gene: TRBD2
J gene: TRBJ2-2
V gene: TRBV29-1
clone size: many
CDR3 protein: CSGLTSGGFPGELFF
CDR3 DNA: TGCAGCGGCCTGACTAGCGGGGGATTTCCCGGGGAGCTGTTTTTT

D gene: NA
J gene: TRBJ1-2
V gene: TRBV10-3
clone size: many
CDR3 protein: CAISEGDNRVYGYTF
CDR3 DNA: TGTGCCATCAGTGAGGGTGATAACCGGGTCTATGGCTACACCTTC

D gene: NA
J gene: TRBJ2-5
V gene: TRBV6-1
clone size: many
CDR3 protein: CASSEGVTRETQYF
CDR3 DNA: TGTGCCAGCAGTGAAGGTGTTACTCGAGAGACCCAGTACTTC

D gene: TRBD2
J gene: TRBJ2-2
V gene: TRBV10-3
clone size: many
CDR3 protein: CAISGLAGRSTGELFF
CDR3 DNA: TGTGCCATCAGTGGACTAGCGGGACGGTCGACCGGGGAGCTGTTTTTT

D gene: NA
J gene: TRBJ2-5
V gene: TRBV6-7
clone size: NA
CDR3 protein: CVTPPARLKETQYF
CDR3 DNA: TGTGTCACCCCCCCCGCGAGGCTAAAAGAGACCCAGTACTTC

D gene: NA
J gene: TRBJ2-3
V gene: TRBV2
clone size: NA
CDR3 protein: CASGRYSDSGTDTQYF
CDR3 DNA: TGTGCCAGCGGGCGGTATTCGGACAGCGGCACAGATACGCAGTATTTT

D gene: NA
J gene: TRBJ1-2
V gene: TRBV27
clone size: many
CDR3 protein: CASSWGGSNYGYTF
CDR3 DNA: TGTGCCAGCAGTTGGGGGGGCTCCAACTATGGCTACACCTTC

D gene: NA
J gene: TRBJ1-1
V gene: TRBV6-2/TRBV6-3
clone size: many
CDR3 protein: CASSYAITNTEAFF
CDR3 DNA: TGTGCCAGCAGTTACGCTATTACGAACACTGAAGCTTTCTTT

D gene: NA
J gene: TRBJ2-6
V gene: TRBV12-5
clone size: many
CDR3 protein: CASGLAGGPGTGSGANVLTF
CDR3 DNA: TGTGCTAGTGGTTTGGCAGGGGGGCCAGGGACCGGCTCTGGGGCCAACGTCCTGACTTTC

D gene: TRBD1
J gene: TRBJ1-3
V gene: TRBV19
clone size: many
CDR3 protein: CASSIIRAGGTGNTIYF
CDR3 DNA: TGTGCCAGTAGTATAATCCGGGCAGGGGGAACTGGAAACACCATATATTTT

D gene: TRBD2
J gene: TRBJ2-1
V gene: TRBV11-2
clone size: many
CDR3 protein: CASSLAAAGVQNEQFF
CDR3 DNA: TGTGCCAGCAGCTTAGCAGCAGCGGGAGTCCAAAATGAGCAGTTCTTC

D gene: TRBD2
J gene: TRBJ2-2
V gene: TRBV9
clone size: many
CDR3 protein: CASSPRTSGGTGELFF
CDR3 DNA: TGTGCCAGCAGCCCGAGAACTAGCGGAGGCACCGGGGAGCTGTTTTTT

D gene: TRBD1
J gene: TRBJ2-3
V gene: TRBV19
clone size: NA
CDR3 protein: CASRDSSTDTQYF
CDR3 DNA: TGTGCCAGCCGGGACAGCAGCACAGATACGCAGTATTTT

D gene: NA
J gene: TRBJ1-4
V gene: TRBV7-6
clone size: many
CDR3 protein: CASSLAGANEKLFF
CDR3 DNA: TGTGCCAGCAGCTTAGCGGGGGCTAATGAAAAACTGTTTTTT

D gene: NA
J gene: TRBJ2-2
V gene: TRBV7-2
clone size: many
CDR3 protein: CASSLAVDGELFF
CDR3 DNA: TGTGCCAGCAGCTTAGCGGTTGACGGGGAGCTGTTTTTT

D gene: NA
J gene: TRBJ2-7
V gene: TRBV9
clone size: NA
CDR3 protein: CASSLASSPSYEQYF
CDR3 DNA: TGTGCCAGCTCACTCGCCTCTAGCCCTTCCTACGAGCAGTACTTC

D gene: TRBD2
J gene: TRBJ2-7
V gene: TRBV28
clone size: NA
CDR3 protein: CASSHLGTGGSYEQYF
CDR3 DNA: TGTGCCAGCAGTCACTTAGGGACGGGGGGTTCCTACGAGCAGTACTTC

D gene: NA
J gene: TRBJ1-1
V gene: TRBV18
clone size: many
CDR3 protein: CASSPVEGNPEAFF
CDR3 DNA: TGTGCCAGCTCACCCGTGGAGGGCAACCCTGAAGCTTTCTTT

D gene: NA
J gene: TRBJ2-2
V gene: TRBV20-1
clone size: many
CDR3 protein: CSANTGVSPAGELFF
CDR3 DNA: TGCAGTGCAAACACCGGGGTATCCCCCGCCGGGGAGCTGTTTTTT

D gene: NA
J gene: TRBJ1-2
V gene: TRBV7-6
clone size: many
CDR3 protein: CASSAQPDSYGYTF
CDR3 DNA: TGTGCCAGCAGCGCCCAGCCTGACAGCTATGGCTACACCTTC

D gene: NA
J gene: TRBJ1-6
V gene: TRBV6-6
clone size: many
CDR3 protein: CASSYLNSPLHF
CDR3 DNA: TGTGCCAGCAGTTACTTGAATTCACCCCTCCACTTT

D gene: NA
J gene: TRBJ2-5
V gene: TRBV6-2/TRBV6-3
clone size: few
CDR3 protein: CASMQGGRETQYF
CDR3 DNA: TGTGCCAGCATGCAGGGGGGAAGAGAGACCCAGTACTTC

D gene: TRBD2
J gene: TRBJ2-1
V gene: TRBV7-2
clone size: many
CDR3 protein: CASSTRTSGRNEQFF
CDR3 DNA: TGTGCCAGCAGCACCCGGACTAGCGGGAGGAATGAGCAGTTCTTC

D gene: NA
J gene: TRBJ1-4
V gene: TRBV10-3
clone size: many
CDR3 protein: CAISEYGRTATNEKLFF
CDR3 DNA: TGTGCCATCAGTGAATATGGCAGGACAGCAACTAATGAAAAACTGTTTTTT

D gene: TRBD2
J gene: TRBJ2-3
V gene: TRBV7-6
clone size: medium-sized
CDR3 protein: CASTKPSGIDPSTDTQYF
CDR3 DNA: TGTGCCAGCACCAAACCTAGCGGAATTGATCCTAGCACAGATACGCAGTATTTT

D gene: TRBD1
J gene: TRBJ2-7
V gene: TRBV29-1
clone size: many
CDR3 protein: CSVLTQGQIDHEQYF
CDR3 DNA: TGCAGCGTTCTAACCCAGGGACAGATAGACCACGAGCAGTACTTC

D gene: NA
J gene: TRBJ1-6
V gene: TRBV20-1
clone size: many
CDR3 protein: CSARGDSYNSPLHF
CDR3 DNA: TGCAGTGCTAGGGGGGACTCCTATAATTCACCCCTCCACTTT

D gene: TRBD2
J gene: TRBJ2-7
V gene: TRBV20-1
clone size: many
CDR3 protein: CSARPSSGRRYEQYF
CDR3 DNA: TGCAGTGCTAGACCCTCTAGCGGGAGGCGCTACGAGCAGTACTTC

D gene: NA
J gene: TRBJ1-1
V gene: TRBV20-1
clone size: medium-sized
CDR3 protein: CSARERLQVDAEAFF
CDR3 DNA: TGCAGTGCTAGAGAGAGGCTCCAGGTTGACGCTGAAGCTTTCTTT